This TCR beta chain is drawn from a study of blood T cells in healthy people across ages. Broader study findings: Nothing was known about donor CMV status, and this possibly confounded expanded clonotype changes.

Using a J-beta primer mix together with a sample-barcoded 5' primer, a second PCR was run for about 6 to 12 cycles. TCRdb fed the 5' RACE reads into MiXCR, producing one record per CDR3 protein. There are about 640,000 distinct CDR3 sequences in the sample; 58% occur only once, and about two fifths lies in the top ten. The donors, all healthy, were Caucasians living in Russia, aged about 6 to 100. This clonotype was seen more than once but under ten times. Its antigen is as yet unknown. The CDR3 is 15 amino acids. CDR1 and CDR2 from the germline V gene are MNHEY and SVGEGT. V trimming: 7 bases; J trimming: 1 base; junction bases outside the gene matches: 5.

This rearrangement joins TRBV6-2 or TRBV6-3 to TRBJ1-5, with TRBD1 identical over 9 bases. This receptor was identified in a man aged 60 to 75 in good health. Material for sequencing was blood. The CDR3 loop is CASKTGGESNQPQHF. CDR3 sequence (DNA): TGTGCCAGCAAGACAGGGGGTGAAAGCAATCAGCCCCAGCATTTT.